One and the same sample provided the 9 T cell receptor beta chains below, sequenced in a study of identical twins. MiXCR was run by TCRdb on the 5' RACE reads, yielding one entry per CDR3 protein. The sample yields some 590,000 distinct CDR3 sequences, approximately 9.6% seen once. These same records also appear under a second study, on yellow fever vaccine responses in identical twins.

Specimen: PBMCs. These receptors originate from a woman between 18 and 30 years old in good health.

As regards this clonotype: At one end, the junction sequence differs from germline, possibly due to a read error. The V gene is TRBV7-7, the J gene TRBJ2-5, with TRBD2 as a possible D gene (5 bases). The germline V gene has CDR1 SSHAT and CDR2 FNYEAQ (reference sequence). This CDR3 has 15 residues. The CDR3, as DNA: TGTGCTAGCAGCTCTTACGACGAGGGATTCGAGACCCAGTACTTC. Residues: CASSSYDEGFETQYF. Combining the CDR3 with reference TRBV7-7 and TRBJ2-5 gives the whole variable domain GAGVSQSPRYKVTKRGQDVTLRCDPISSHATLYWYQQALGQGPEFLTYFNYEAQPDKSGLPSDRFSAERPEGSISTLTIQRTEQRDSAMYRCASSSYDEGFETQYFGPGTRLLVL.

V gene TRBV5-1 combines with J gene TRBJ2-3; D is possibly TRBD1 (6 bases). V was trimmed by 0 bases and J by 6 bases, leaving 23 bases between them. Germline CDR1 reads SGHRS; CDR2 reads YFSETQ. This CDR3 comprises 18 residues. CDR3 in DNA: TGCGCCAGCAGCTTGGTGGGAAGACAGGTTGCATCCTTCGATACGCAGTATTTT. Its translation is CASSLVGRQVASFDTQYF.

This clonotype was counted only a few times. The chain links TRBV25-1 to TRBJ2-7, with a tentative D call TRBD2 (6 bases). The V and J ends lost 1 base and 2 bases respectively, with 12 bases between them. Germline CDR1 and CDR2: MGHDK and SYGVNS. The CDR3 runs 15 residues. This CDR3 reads CASSELGGDAYEQYF. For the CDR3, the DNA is TGTGCCAGCAGTGAATTAGGCGGGGATGCCTACGAGCAGTACTTC.

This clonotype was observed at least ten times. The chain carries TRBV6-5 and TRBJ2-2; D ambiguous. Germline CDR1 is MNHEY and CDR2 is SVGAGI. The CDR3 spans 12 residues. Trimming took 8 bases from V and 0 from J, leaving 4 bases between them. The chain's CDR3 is CASESNTGELFF. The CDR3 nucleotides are TGTGCCAGCGAGTCGAACACCGGGGAGCTGTTTTTT.

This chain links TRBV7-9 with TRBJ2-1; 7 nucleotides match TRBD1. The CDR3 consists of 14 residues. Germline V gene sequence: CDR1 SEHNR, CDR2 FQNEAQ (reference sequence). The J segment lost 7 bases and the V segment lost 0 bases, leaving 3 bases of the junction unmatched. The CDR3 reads CASSLAGGKNEQFF. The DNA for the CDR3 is TGTGCCAGCAGCTTAGCAGGGGGCAAGAATGAGCAGTTCTTC.

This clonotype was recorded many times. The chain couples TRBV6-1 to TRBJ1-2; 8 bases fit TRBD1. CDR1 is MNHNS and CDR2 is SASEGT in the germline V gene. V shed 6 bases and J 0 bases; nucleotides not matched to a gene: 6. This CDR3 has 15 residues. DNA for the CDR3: TGTGCCAGCAGAAATGGACAGGGAGCTAACTATGGCTACACCTTC. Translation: CASRNGQGANYGYTF.

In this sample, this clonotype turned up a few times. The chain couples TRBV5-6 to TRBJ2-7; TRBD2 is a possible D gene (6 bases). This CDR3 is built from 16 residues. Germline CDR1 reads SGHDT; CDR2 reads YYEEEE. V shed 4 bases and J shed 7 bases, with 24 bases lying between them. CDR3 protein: CASSPIGSGFRGEQYF. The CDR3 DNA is TGTGCCAGCAGCCCCATTGGGAGCGGCTTCCGGGGGGAGCAGTACTTC.

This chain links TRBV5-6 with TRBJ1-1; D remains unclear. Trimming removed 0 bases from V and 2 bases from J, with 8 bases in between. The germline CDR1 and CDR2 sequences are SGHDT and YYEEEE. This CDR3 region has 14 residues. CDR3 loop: CASSLADSNTEAFF. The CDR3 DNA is TGTGCCAGCAGCTTGGCGGATTCTAACACTGAAGCTTTCTTT.

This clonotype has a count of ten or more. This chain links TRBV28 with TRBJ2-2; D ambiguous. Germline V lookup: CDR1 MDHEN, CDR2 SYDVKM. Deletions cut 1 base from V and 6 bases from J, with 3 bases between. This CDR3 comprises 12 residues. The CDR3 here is CASSLLSGELFF. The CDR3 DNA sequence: TGTGCCAGCAGTTTATTATCCGGGGAGCTGTTTTTT.